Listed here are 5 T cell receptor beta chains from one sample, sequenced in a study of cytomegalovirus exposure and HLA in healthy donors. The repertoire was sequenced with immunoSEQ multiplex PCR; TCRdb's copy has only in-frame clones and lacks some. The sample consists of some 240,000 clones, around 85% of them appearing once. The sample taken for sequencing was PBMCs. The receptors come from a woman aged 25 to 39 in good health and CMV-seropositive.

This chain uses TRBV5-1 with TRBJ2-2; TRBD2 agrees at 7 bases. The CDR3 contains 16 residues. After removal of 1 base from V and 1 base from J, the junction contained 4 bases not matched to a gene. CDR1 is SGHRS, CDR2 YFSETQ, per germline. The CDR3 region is CASSLSSGWNTGELFF. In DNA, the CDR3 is TGCGCCAGCAGCTTGTCTAGCGGATGGAACACCGGGGAGCTGTTTTTT.

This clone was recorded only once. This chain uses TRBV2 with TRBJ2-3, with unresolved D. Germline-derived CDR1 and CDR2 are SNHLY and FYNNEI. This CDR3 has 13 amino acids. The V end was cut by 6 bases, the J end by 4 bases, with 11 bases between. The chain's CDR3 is CASRTDTADTQYF. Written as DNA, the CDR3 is TGTGCCAGCAGAACAGACACGGCAGATACGCAGTATTTT. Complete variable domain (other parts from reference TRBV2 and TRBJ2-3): EPEVTQTPSHQVTQMGQEVILRCVPISNHLYFYWYRQILGQKVEFLVSFYNNEISEKSEIFDDQFSVERPDGSNFTLKIRSTKLEDSAMYFCASRTDTADTQYFGPGTRLTVL.

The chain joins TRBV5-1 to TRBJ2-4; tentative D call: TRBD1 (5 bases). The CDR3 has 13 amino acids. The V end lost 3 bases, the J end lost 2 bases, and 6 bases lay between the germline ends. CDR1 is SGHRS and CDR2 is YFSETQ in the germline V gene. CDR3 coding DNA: TGCGCCAGCAGCTCAGGGCCCAAAAACATTCAGTACTTC. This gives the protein CASSSGPKNIQYF.

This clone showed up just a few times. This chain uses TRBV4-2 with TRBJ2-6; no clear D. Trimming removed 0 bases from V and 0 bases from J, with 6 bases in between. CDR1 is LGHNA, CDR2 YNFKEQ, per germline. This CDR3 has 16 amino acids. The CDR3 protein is CASSQESASGANVLTF. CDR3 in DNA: TGTGCCAGCAGCCAAGAGAGCGCCTCTGGGGCCAACGTCCTGACTTTC.

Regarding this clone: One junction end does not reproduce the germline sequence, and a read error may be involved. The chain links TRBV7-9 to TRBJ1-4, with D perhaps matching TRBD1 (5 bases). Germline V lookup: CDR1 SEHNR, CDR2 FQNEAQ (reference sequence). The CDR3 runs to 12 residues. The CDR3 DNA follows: TGTGCCAGCAGCCCGGACGGGGGTATAATGCTTTTT. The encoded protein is CASSPDGGIMLF.